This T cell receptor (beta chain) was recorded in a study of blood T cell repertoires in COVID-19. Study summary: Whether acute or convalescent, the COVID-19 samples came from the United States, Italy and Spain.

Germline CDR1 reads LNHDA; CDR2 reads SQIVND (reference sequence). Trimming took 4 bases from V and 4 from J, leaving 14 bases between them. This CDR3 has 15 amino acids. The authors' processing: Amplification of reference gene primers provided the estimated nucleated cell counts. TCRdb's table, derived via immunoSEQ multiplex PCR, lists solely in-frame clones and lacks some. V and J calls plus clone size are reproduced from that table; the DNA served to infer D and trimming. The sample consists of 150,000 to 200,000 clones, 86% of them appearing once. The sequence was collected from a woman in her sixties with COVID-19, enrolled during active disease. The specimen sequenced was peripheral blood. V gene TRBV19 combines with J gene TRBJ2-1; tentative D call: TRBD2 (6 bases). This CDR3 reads CASSSGRRAYNEQFF. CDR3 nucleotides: TGTGCCAGTAGTAGTGGCCGGAGGGCGTACAATGAGCAGTTCTTC.